The 30 T cell receptor beta chains below were found in one sample sequenced in a study of blood T cell repertoires in COVID-19. Clones were read by immunoSEQ multiplex PCR, and TCRdb kept only the in-frame ones, dropping some. This sample has hundreds of thousands of clones, with roughly 90% found just once. Specimen: peripheral blood. The receptors derive from a woman in her sixties or seventies with COVID-19, enrolled during active disease.

This clone was seen more than once but under ten times. J is TRBJ2-7 and V is TRBV2; D may be TRBD1 (7 bases). V was cut by 4 bases and J by 0 bases, with 10 bases left in between. This CDR3 is built from 14 residues. The germline V gene encodes CDR1 SNHLY and CDR2 FYNNEI. CDR3 sequence (DNA): TGTGCCAGCAGTGGCGGGACAGCCTCCTACGAGCAGTACTTC. It translates to CASSGGTASYEQYF.

The rearrangement uses TRBV3-1 (or the pseudogene TRBV3-2) and TRBJ1-6; TRBD1 matches 7 bases. Germline CDR1 reads LGHDT; CDR2 reads YNNKEL (reference sequence). Losses at the gene ends were 0 bases for V and 7 bases for J; bases not matched to a gene: 6. The CDR3 covers 16 residues. The CDR3 sequence is CASSQDFGTVNSPLHF. CDR3 in DNA: TGTGCCAGCAGCCAAGATTTTGGGACAGTCAATTCACCCCTCCACTTT.

The chain links TRBV29-1 to TRBJ1-2; no clear D. The CDR3 has 12 amino acids. V was clipped by 0 bases and J by 8 bases, with 10 bases between them. Per the germline V gene, CDR1 is SQVTM and CDR2 is ANQGSEA. The CDR3 is CSVEEASGGYTF. CDR3 in DNA: TGCAGCGTTGAAGAGGCCAGCGGGGGCTACACCTTC.

This clone was seen only once. The genes are TRBV6-6 and TRBJ1-2, with 7 positions matching TRBD1. The CDR3 totals 13 residues. The V segment lost 10 bases and the J segment 5 bases; nucleotides outside the gene matches: 10. Germline V lookup: CDR1 MNHNY, CDR2 SVGAGI (reference sequence). CDR3 coding DNA: TGTGCCATCGACACCGGGACAGCTTATGGCTACACCTTC. Protein: CAIDTGTAYGYTF.

The chain combines TRBV18 with TRBJ2-7; 7 bases map to TRBD2. Trimming took 2 bases from V and 5 from J; bases not matched to a gene: 9. The germline gives CDR1 KGHSH, CDR2 LQKENI. The CDR3 spans 15 residues. CDR3 sequence reads: CASSPNQASGDEQYF. CDR3 in DNA: TGTGCCAGCTCACCAAATCAGGCTAGCGGTGACGAGCAGTACTTC.

V is TRBV19 and J is TRBJ1-1; 12 bases line up with TRBD1. Germline loops: CDR1 LNHDA, CDR2 SQIVND (reference sequence). The CDR3 covers 14 residues. V dropped 6 bases and J dropped 5; count of bases not matched to a gene: 4. The chain's CDR3 is CASRGQGARTEAFF. The CDR3, as DNA: TGTGCCAGTAGGGGACAGGGGGCGCGTACTGAAGCTTTCTTT.

This rearrangement joins TRBV5-1 to TRBJ2-7; D perhaps matches TRBD2 (5 bases). The germline CDR1 and CDR2 sequences are SGHRS and YFSETQ. CDR3 size: 13 residues. The ends were cut back, 0 bases at V and 3 bases at J, with 7 bases in the middle. The CDR3 DNA is TGCGCCAGCAGCTTGGCCGAGGGCTACGAGCAGTACTTC. Its protein is CASSLAEGYEQYF.

J is TRBJ2-1 and V is TRBV9; 7 bases agree with TRBD1. There are 15 residues in the CDR3. Trimming cost V 1 base and J 3 bases; bases outside gene matches: 4. CDR1 and CDR2 (germline): SGDLS, YYNGEE. The chain's CDR3 is CASSVRDRHYNEQFF. The DNA of the CDR3 is TGTGCCAGCAGCGTAAGGGACAGACACTACAATGAGCAGTTCTTC.

The rearrangement links TRBV7-2 to TRBJ2-3, with 14 bases identical to TRBD2. The CDR3 consists of 16 residues. J was trimmed by 4 bases and V by 4 bases; bases with no gene match: 4. The germline V gene encodes CDR1 SGHTA and CDR2 FQGNSA. The CDR3 region is CASSSWTSGGPDTQYF. As DNA, the CDR3 is TGTGCCAGCAGCTCTTGGACTAGCGGGGGGCCAGATACGCAGTATTTT.

The J gene is TRBJ2-2, the V gene TRBV6-5; tentative D call: TRBD1 (6 bases). This CDR3 spans 15 amino acids. Germline V lookup: CDR1 MNHEY, CDR2 SVGAGI. Trimming removed 0 bases at V and 6 bases at J, with 11 bases between. The CDR3 nucleotides are TGTGCCAGCAGTTACTCCCACTGGGGGCCCGGGGAGCTGTTTTTT. Its translation: CASSYSHWGPGELFF.

This clone was seen a few times. The chain is built from TRBV3-1 (or the pseudogene TRBV3-2) and TRBJ1-2; perhaps TRBD1 as D (6 bases). The CDR3 has 14 residues. Germline V gene sequence: CDR1 LGHDT, CDR2 YNNKEL (reference sequence). V was clipped by 1 base and J by 6 bases, with 12 bases between them. CDR3 nucleotide sequence: TGTGCCAGCAGCCAAGTGCAGGGGAGGGATGGCTACACCTTC. Its translation is CASSQVQGRDGYTF.

The gene calls are TRBV5-1 and TRBJ2-1; D ambiguous. The CDR3 runs to 14 residues. V was trimmed by 2 bases and J by 8 bases, leaving 14 bases between them. The V gene's germline CDR1 is SGHRS and CDR2 YFSETQ. CDR3 sequence: CASSFRVAVYEQFF. CDR3 DNA: TGCGCCAGCAGCTTCCGCGTGGCGGTGTATGAGCAGTTCTTC.

CDR3 coding DNA: TGTGCCAGCAGCGATTCAAGGCCGGGAAACTATGGCTACACCTTC. Translated: CASSDSRPGNYGYTF. This chain joins TRBV6-2 or TRBV6-3 and TRBJ1-2; no reliable D call. Germline V lookup: CDR1 MNHEY, CDR2 SVGEGT. Trimming cost V 6 bases and J 2 bases, with 16 bases left between them. The CDR3 has 15 amino acids.

The chain combines TRBV27 with TRBJ2-4, with D perhaps matching TRBD1 (5 bases). Trimming took off 0 bases at V and 0 bases at J, with 15 bases between the two ends. The germline V gene encodes CDR1 MNHEY and CDR2 SMNVEV (reference sequence). This CDR3 is 18 amino acids long. The CDR3 DNA follows: TGTGCCAGCAGTTTATCGATTGACAGTAGAGCAGCCAAAAACATTCAGTACTTC. Protein sequence: CASSLSIDSRAAKNIQYF.

There are a few counts of this clone. This chain links TRBV7-9 with TRBJ1-6; a possible D gene is TRBD1 (5 bases). The germline CDR1 and CDR2 sequences are SEHNR and FQNEAQ (reference sequence). This CDR3 region has 12 residues. The V gene lost 3 bases and the J gene lost 10 bases, with 7 bases spanning the gap. The CDR3 nucleotides read TGTGCCAGCAGCTTCAACAGGTCACCCCTCCACTTT. Translated: CASSFNRSPLHF.

The CDR3 DNA reads as TGTGCCAGCAGCCTAACGCTAGGTTGGGCTGAAGCTTTCTTT. Translating it yields CASSLTLGWAEAFF. V gene TRBV14 combines with J gene TRBJ1-1; D remains unclear. Deletions cut 4 bases from V and 6 bases from J, with 15 bases between. Germline V gives CDR1 SGHDN, CDR2 FVKESK. The CDR3 loop spans 14 amino acids. Variable domain in full (rest from reference TRBV14 and TRBJ1-1): EAGVTQFPSHSVIEKGQTVTLRCDPISGHDNLYWYRRVMGKEIKFLLHFVKESKQDESGMPNNRFLAERTGGTYSTLKVQPAELEDSGVYFCASSLTLGWAEAFFGQGTRLTVV.

The V call is TRBV20-1, the J call TRBJ1-2, with D unresolved. Germline V CDR1 and CDR2: DFQATT, SNEGSKA (reference sequence). The V gene lost 6 bases and the J gene lost 4 bases, with 9 bases spanning the gap. There are 11 residues in the CDR3. For the CDR3, the DNA is TGCAGTGCCATCGAGGGCTATGGCTACACCTTC. This gives the protein CSAIEGYGYTF.

The genes are TRBV9 and TRBJ2-5; weak D call: TRBD2 (7 bases). Germline V CDR1 and CDR2: SGDLS, YYNGEE. Trimming pared 4 bases from V and 2 bases from J, leaving 15 bases between. CDR3 size: 15 residues. The CDR3 protein is CASSPGGAPQETQYF. CDR3 coding DNA: TGTGCCAGCAGCCCTGGGGGGGCGCCGCAAGAGACCCAGTACTTC.

This clone appeared a single time. The chain employs TRBV7-6 and TRBJ2-7; D might be TRBD2 (6 bases). Per germline, CDR1 SGHVS and CDR2 FNYEAQ. The CDR3 is 14 residues long. V was cut by 5 bases and J by 0 bases, with 11 bases left in between. The CDR3 is CASSPSGVSYEQYF. For the CDR3, the DNA is TGTGCCAGCAGCCCCTCGGGGGTCTCCTACGAGCAGTACTTC. The variable domain in full, with the rest retrieved from reference TRBV7-6 and TRBJ2-7, is GAGVSQSPRYKVTKRGQDVALRCDPISGHVSLYWYRQALGQGPEFLTYFNYEAQQDKSGLPNDRFSAERPEGSISTLTIQRTEQRDSAMYRCASSPSGVSYEQYFGPGTRLTVT.

The V call is TRBV12-3 or TRBV12-4, the J call TRBJ1-3, with no clear D. The CDR3 is 12 residues long. V gave up 6 bases and J gave up 4 bases, with 7 bases separating them. CDR3 sequence reads: CASSPRGNTIYF. The CDR3, as DNA: TGTGCCAGCAGCCCTAGGGGAAACACCATATATTTT.

The chain employs TRBV5-6 and TRBJ1-4, with 7 bases matching TRBD1. The CDR3 loop spans 16 amino acids. Germline V gives CDR1 SGHDT, CDR2 YYEEEE. V lost 3 bases and J lost 3; bases outside the gene matches: 8. The CDR3 DNA reads as TGTGCCAGCAGCTCCATACAGGGGTCGGCTAATGAAAAACTGTTTTTT. Encoded protein: CASSSIQGSANEKLFF.

The chain is built from TRBV12-3 or TRBV12-4 and TRBJ2-5, with a weak D call TRBD1 (5 bases). CDR3 length: 11 residues. V was pared by 4 bases and J by 5 bases, with 5 bases between. CDR3 DNA: TGTGCCAGCAGTTCAGGGGAGACCCAGTACTTC. It specifies CASSSGETQYF.

This chain joins TRBV29-1 and TRBJ1-2; D ambiguous. Germline V gene data show CDR1 as SQVTM and CDR2 as ANQGSEA. V lost 4 bases, J lost 5 bases, and 8 bases lay in between. The CDR3 runs to 11 residues. This CDR3 is CSVGAQYGYTF. CDR3 DNA: TGCAGCGTTGGAGCGCAGTATGGCTACACCTTC.

This chain connects TRBV5-1 to TRBJ2-2, with D unresolved. With 4 bases removed from V and 1 base from J, the gap between germline ends came to 14 bases. CDR3 length: 16 residues. Looked up from germline, CDR1 is SGHRS and CDR2 is YFSETQ. CDR3 loop: CASSPLPRQNTGELFF. The CDR3 DNA sequence: TGCGCCAGCAGCCCGCTACCGAGACAGAACACCGGGGAGCTGTTTTTT.

The rearrangement joins TRBV27 to TRBJ1-2; 7 bases match TRBD1. Germline V gives CDR1 MNHEY, CDR2 SMNVEV (reference sequence). The CDR3 sequence is 15 residues long. V gave up 6 bases and J gave up 0 bases; unmatched junction bases: 7. The CDR3 DNA reads TGTGCCAGCAGGACAGGGTTCTCCACTAACTATGGCTACACCTTC. As protein: CASRTGFSTNYGYTF.

This chain joins TRBV3-1 (or the pseudogene TRBV3-2) and TRBJ1-1; D uncertain. This CDR3 has 14 amino acids. Trimming removed 0 bases at V and 5 bases at J, with 10 bases between. Germline V CDR1 and CDR2: LGHDT, YNNKEL (reference sequence). DNA for the CDR3: TGTGCCAGCAGCCAAGACATTTCTAATACTGAAGCTTTCTTT. Encoded protein: CASSQDISNTEAFF.

V usage is TRBV6-1 and J usage is TRBJ2-5, with TRBD1 as a possible D gene (6 bases). Germline V gene data show CDR1 as MNHNS and CDR2 as SASEGT. Trimming took off 2 bases at V and 2 bases at J, with 15 bases between the two ends. The CDR3 loop spans 16 amino acids. CDR3 coding DNA: TGTGCCAGCAGTGAAATGGTGGGGGCAAAGCAAGAGACCCAGTACTTC. As protein: CASSEMVGAKQETQYF.

J is TRBJ2-2 and V is TRBV2; 8 positions match TRBD2. This CDR3 has 16 residues. Germline trimming cut 2 bases from V and 5 bases from J; bases unmatched to any gene: 7. In germline, CDR1 is SNHLY, CDR2 FYNNEI. CDR3 in amino acids: CASSEPAGEGTGELFF. As DNA, the CDR3 is TGTGCCAGCAGTGAACCAGCGGGGGAGGGTACCGGGGAGCTGTTTTTT. The full variable domain, in which reference TRBV2 and TRBJ2-2 provide the parts outside the CDR3, is EPEVTQTPSHQVTQMGQEVILRCVPISNHLYFYWYRQILGQKVEFLVSFYNNEISEKSEIFDDQFSVERPDGSNFTLKIRSTKLEDSAMYFCASSEPAGEGTGELFFGEGSRLTVL.

The CDR3 DNA reads as TGCGCCAGCCGGGCACCCGGACAGGGGATAAACTATGGCTACACCTTC. Protein product: CASRAPGQGINYGYTF. The chain joins TRBV10-1 to TRBJ1-2, with 9 bases aligning to TRBD1. The CDR3 is 16 residues long. Germline lookup yields CDR1 WNHNN and CDR2 SYGVQD (reference sequence). V shed 8 bases and J 2 bases; nucleotides not matched to a gene: 12.

The rearrangement uses TRBV12-3 or TRBV12-4 and TRBJ1-2; D remains unclear. Trimming shortened V by 1 base and J by 4 bases, and 7 bases separated the two germline ends. The CDR3 loop spans 13 amino acids. The CDR3: CASSLGLAYGYTF. In DNA form, the CDR3 reads TGTGCCAGCAGTTTAGGACTGGCCTATGGCTACACCTTC.